What follows is one TCR beta chain and its context. The data are from a study of CD8 T cells in Susac syndrome. After removal of 3 bases from V and 4 bases from J, the junction contained 6 bases not matched to a gene. The CDR3 runs 14 residues. CDR1 and CDR2 (germline): GTSNPN, SVGIG (reference sequence). Reverse transcription of about 0.5 to 1 ug RNA used random hexamers. TCRdb re-derived calls from the immunoSEQ multiplex PCR reads in MiXCR, one entry per CDR3 protein. The repertoire holds roughly 180,000 distinct CDR3 sequences, with roughly 94% as singletons. The chain joins TRBV30 to TRBJ2-5, with 9 positions matching TRBD2. This clonotype originated in a human donor in good health. The specimen was CD4+ T cells from PBMCs. CDR3 amino acids: CAWSIGLARETQYF. The CDR3 coding sequence is TGTGCCTGGAGCATCGGACTAGCGCGAGAGACCCAGTACTTC.